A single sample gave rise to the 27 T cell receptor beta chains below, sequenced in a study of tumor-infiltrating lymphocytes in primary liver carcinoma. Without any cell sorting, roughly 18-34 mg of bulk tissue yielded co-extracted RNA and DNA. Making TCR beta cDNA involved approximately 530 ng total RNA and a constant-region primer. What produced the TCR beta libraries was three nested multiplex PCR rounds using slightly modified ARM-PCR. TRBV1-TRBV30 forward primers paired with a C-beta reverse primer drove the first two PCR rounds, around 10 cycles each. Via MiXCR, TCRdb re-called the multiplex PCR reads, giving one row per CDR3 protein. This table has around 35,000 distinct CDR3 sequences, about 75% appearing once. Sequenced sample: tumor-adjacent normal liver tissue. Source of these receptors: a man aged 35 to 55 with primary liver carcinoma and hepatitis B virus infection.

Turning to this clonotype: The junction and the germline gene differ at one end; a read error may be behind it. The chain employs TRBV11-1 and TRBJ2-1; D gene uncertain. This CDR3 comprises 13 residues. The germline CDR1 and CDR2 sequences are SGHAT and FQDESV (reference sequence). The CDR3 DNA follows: TGTGCCAACAGCTTTTCTGAAATCCATGAGCAGTTCTTC. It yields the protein CANSFSEIHEQFF.

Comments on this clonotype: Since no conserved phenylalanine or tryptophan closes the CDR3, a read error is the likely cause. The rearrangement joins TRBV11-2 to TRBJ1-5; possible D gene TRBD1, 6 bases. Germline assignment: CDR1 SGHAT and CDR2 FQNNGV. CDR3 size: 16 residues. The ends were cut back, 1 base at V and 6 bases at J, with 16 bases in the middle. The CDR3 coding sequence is TGTGCCAGCAGCTTAGGGGACACGGGTTGGGCTCAGCCCCAGCATCTT. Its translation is CASSLGDTGWAQPQHL.

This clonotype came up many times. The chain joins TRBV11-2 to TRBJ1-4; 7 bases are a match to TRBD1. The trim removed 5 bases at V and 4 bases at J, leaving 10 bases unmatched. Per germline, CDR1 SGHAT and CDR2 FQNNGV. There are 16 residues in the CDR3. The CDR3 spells CASSATTGFGNEKLFF. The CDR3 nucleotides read TGTGCCAGCAGCGCCACGACAGGGTTTGGTAATGAAAAACTGTTTTTT.

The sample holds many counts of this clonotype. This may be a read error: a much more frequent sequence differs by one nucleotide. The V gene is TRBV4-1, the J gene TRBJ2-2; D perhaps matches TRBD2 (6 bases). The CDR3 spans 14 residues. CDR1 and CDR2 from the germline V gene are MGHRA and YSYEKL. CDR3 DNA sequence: TGCGCCAGCAGCCAACTTACCCTCTCCGGGGGGCTGTTTTTT. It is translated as CASSQLTLSGGLFF.

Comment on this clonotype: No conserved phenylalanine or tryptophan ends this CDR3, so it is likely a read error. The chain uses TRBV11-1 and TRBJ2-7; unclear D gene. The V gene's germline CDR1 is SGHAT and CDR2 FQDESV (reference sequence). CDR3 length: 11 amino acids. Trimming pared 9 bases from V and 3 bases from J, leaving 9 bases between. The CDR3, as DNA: TGTGCCAGTAGCATAGACTACGAGCAGTACTCC. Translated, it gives CASSIDYEQYS.

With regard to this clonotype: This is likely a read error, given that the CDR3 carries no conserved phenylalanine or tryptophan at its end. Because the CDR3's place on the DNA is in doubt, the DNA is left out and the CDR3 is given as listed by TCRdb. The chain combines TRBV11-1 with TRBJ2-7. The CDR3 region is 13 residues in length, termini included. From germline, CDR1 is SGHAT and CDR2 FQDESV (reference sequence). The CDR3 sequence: CVSRGRRSYERYI.

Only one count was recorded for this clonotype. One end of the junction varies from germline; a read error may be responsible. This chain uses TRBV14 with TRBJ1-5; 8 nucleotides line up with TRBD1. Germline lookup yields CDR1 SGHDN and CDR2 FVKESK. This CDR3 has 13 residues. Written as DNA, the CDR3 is TGTGCCGGCAGCCAAGGACAGGGTCAGCCCCATCATTTT. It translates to CAGSQGQGQPHHF. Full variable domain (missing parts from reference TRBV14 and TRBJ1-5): EAGVTQFPSHSVIEKGQTVTLRCDPISGHDNLYWYRRVMGKEIKFLLHFVKESKQDESGMPNNRFLAERTGGTYSTLKVQPAELEDSGVYFCAGSQGQGQPHHFGDGTRLSIL.

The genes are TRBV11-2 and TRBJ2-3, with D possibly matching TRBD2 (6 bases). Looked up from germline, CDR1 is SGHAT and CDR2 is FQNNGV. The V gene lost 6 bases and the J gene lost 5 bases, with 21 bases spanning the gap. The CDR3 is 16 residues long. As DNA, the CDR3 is TGTGCCAGCAGTCGGGAAACTAGGAGGGTCGGAGATACGCAGTATTTT. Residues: CASSRETRRVGDTQYF.

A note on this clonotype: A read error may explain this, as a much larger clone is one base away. The DNA of the CDR3 is TGTGCCAGCAGCTTTGGGGGGGGGCGCTTCAGTGAGCAGTTCTTC. This encodes CASSFGGGRFSEQFF. V is TRBV11-2 and J is TRBJ2-1, with D tentatively TRBD2 (7 bases). Trimming shortened V by 3 bases and J by 9 bases, and 18 bases separated the two germline ends. The CDR3 covers 15 residues. Germline CDR1 reads SGHAT; CDR2 reads FQNNGV.

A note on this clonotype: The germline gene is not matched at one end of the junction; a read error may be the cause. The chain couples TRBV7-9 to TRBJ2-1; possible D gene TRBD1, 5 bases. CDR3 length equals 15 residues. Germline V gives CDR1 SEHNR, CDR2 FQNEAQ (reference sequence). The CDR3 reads CASSDSLSKTNDQFF. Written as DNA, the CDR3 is TGTGCCAGCAGTGACAGTTTATCCAAAACCAATGATCAGTTCTTC.

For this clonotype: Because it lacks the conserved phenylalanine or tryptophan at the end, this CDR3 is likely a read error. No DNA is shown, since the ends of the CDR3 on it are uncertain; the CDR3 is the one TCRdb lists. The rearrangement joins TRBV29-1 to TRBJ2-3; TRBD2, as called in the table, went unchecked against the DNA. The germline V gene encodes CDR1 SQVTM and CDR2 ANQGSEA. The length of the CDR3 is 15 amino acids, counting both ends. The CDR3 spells CSVPGLAGRTDTQCL.

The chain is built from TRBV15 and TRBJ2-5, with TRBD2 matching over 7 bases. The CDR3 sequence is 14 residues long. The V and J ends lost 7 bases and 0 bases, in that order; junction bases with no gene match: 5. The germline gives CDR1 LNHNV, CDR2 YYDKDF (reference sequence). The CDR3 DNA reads TGTGCCACCAAAACCGGGAGGTACCAAGAGACCCAGTACTTC. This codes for CATKTGRYQETQYF.

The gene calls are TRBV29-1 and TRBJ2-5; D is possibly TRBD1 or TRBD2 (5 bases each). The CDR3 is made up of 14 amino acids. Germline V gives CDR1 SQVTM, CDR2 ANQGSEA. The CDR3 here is CNVEDGTSQETQYF. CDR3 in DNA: TGCAATGTTGAAGATGGGACGTCTCAAGAGACCCAGTACTTC. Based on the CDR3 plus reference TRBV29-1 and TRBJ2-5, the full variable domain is SAVISQKPSRDICQRGTSLTIQCQVDSQVTMMFWYRQQPGQSLTLIATANQGSEATYESGFVIDKFPISRPNLTFSTLTVSNMSPEDSSIYLCNVEDGTSQETQYFGPGTRLLVL.

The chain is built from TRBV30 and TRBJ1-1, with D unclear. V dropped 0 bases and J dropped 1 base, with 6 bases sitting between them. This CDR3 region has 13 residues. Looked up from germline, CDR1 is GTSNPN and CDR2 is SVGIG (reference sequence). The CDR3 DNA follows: TGTGCCTGGAGTGTTCTGCGGAACACTGAAGCTTTCTTT. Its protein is CAWSVLRNTEAFF.

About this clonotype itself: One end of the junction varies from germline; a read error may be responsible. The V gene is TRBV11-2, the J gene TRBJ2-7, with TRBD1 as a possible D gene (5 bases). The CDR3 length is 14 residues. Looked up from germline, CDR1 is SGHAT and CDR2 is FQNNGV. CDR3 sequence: CPSTSNRNFYEQYF. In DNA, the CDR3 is TGTCCCAGCACCTCTAACAGGAACTTCTACGAGCAGTACTTC. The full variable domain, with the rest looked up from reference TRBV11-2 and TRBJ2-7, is EAGVAQSPRYKIIEKRQSVAFWCNPISGHATLYWYQQILGQGPKLLIQFQNNGVVDDSQLPKDRFSAERLKGVDSTLKIQPAKLEDSAVYLCPSTSNRNFYEQYFGPGTRLTVT.

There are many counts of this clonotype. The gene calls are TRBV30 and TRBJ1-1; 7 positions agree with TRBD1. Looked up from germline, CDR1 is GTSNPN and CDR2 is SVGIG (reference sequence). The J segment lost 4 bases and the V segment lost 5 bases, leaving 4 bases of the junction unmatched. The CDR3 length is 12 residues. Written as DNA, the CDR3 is TGTGCCTGGGACAGGGAGGCCACTGAAGCTTTCTTT. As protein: CAWDREATEAFF. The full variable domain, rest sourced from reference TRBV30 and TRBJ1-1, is SQTIHQWPATLVQPVGSPLSLECTVEGTSNPNLYWYRQAAGRGLQLLFYSVGIGQISSEVPQNLSASRPQDRQFILSSKKLLLSDSGFYLCAWDREATEAFFGQGTRLTVV.

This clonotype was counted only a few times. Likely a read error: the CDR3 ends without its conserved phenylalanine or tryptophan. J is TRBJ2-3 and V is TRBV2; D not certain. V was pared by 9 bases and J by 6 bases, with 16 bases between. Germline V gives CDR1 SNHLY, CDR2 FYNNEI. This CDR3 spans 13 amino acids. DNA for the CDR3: TGTGCCAGTGGGGTGCCTGCCCCTGATACGCAGTATCTT. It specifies CASGVPAPDTQYL.

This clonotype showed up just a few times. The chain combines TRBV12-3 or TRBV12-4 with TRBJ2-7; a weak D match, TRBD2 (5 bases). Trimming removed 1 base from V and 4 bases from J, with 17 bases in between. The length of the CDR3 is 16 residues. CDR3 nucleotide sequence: TGTGCCAGCAGTTTAGTCGCGGGTCTCTGTCTTTACGAGCAGTACTTC. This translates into CASSLVAGLCLYEQYF.

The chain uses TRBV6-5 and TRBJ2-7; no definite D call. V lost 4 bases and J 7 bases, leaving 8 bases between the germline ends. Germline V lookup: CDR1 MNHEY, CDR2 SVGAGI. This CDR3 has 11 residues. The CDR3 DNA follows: TGTGCCAGCAGTTCGGGTAGTGAGCAGTACTTC. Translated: CASSSGSEQYF.

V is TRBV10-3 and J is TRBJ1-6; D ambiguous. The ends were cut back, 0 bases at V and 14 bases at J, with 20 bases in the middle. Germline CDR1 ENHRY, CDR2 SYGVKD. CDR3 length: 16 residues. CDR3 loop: CAISESRPNGGSALHF. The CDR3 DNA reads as TGTGCCATCAGTGAGTCGAGACCCAACGGAGGCTCAGCCCTCCACTTT.

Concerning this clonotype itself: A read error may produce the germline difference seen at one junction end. The CDR3 nucleotides read TGTGCCAACAGCTTGGAGTCTAGCGGGACTAGTGACTACTTC. This sequence encodes CANSLESSGTSDYF. This chain uses TRBV11-2 with TRBJ2-5, with 9 bases fitting TRBD2. This CDR3 has 14 residues. Germline CDR1 SGHAT, CDR2 FQNNGV.

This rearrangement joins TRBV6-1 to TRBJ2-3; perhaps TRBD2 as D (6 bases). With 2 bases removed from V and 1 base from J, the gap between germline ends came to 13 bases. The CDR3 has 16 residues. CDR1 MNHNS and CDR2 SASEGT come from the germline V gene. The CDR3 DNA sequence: TGTGCCAGCAGTGAAATCCCAGGAGGGGGCACAGATACGCAGTATTTT. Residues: CASSEIPGGGTDTQYF.

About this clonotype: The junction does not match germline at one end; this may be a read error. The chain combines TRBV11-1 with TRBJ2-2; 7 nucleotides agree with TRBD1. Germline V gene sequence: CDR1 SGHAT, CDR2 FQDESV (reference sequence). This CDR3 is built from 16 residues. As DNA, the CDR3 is TGTGCCAGCAGCTCACGGTCGGGACAGAATACCGGAGAGCTGTTTTTT. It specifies CASSSRSGQNTGELFF. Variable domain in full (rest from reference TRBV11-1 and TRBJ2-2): EAEVAQSPRYKITEKSQAVAFWCDPISGHATLYWYRQILGQGPELLVQFQDESVVDDSQLPKDRFSAERLKGVDSTLKIQPAELGDSAMYLCASSSRSGQNTGELFFGEGSRLTVL.

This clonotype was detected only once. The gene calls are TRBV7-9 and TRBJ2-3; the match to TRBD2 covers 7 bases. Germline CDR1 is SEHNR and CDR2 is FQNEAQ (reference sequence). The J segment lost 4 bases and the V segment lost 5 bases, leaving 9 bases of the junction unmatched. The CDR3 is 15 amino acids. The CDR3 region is CASSAGTTSSDTQYF. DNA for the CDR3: TGTGCCAGCAGCGCCGGGACTACCAGCTCAGATACGCAGTATTTT.

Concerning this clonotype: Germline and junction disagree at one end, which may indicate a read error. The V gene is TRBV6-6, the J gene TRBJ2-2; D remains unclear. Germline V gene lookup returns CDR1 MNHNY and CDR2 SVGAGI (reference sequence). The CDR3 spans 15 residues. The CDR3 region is CASTGQAANTGELFF. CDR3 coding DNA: TGTGCCAGCACTGGTCAGGCGGCTAACACAGGGGAGCTGTTTTTT.

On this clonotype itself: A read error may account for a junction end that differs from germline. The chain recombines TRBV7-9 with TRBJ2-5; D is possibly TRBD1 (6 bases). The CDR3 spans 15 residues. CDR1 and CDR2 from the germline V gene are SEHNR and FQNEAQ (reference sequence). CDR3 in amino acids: CASSPLRTAQETQQF. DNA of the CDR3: TGTGCCAGCAGCCCCCTCCGGACAGCACAAGAGACCCAGCAGTTC.

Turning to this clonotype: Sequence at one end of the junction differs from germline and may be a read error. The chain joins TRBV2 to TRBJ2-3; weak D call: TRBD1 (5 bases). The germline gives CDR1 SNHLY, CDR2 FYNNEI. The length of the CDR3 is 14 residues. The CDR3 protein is CASSIQVSTDTQFF. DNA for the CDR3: TGTGCCAGCAGTATACAGGTATCCACAGATACGCAGTTTTTT. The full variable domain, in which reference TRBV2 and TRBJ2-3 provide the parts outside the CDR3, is EPEVTQTPSHQVTQMGQEVILRCVPISNHLYFYWYRQILGQKVEFLVSFYNNEISEKSEIFDDQFSVERPDGSNFTLKIRSTKLEDSAMYFCASSIQVSTDTQFFGPGTRLTVL.